Below are 13 T cell receptor beta chains sequenced from a single sample in a study of T cells in Graves' hyperthyroidism and ophthalmopathy. What was amplified from RNA transcripts were TCR beta CDR3 regions. Carried out on the TCR CDR3, a first-round RT-PCR used the HTBI primer set. In TCRdb, the multiplex PCR reads were re-called with MiXCR into one record per CDR3 protein. Of under 700,000 distinct CDR3 sequences listed, 15% to 20% are singletons. Sequencing input: blood. These receptors all come from a woman between 18 and 29 years old with Graves' hyperthyroidism.

This clonotype was counted between two and nine times. The rearrangement joins TRBV7-9 to TRBJ2-7; D perhaps matches TRBD1 (6 bases). CDR1 SEHNR and CDR2 FQNEAQ come from the germline V gene (reference sequence). The germline V and J ends were trimmed by 1 base and 12 bases, with 10 bases remaining between them. The CDR3 runs to 11 residues. The CDR3 bases are TGTGCCAGCAGCTTAGTTGGACAGCGGTACTTC. Residues: CASSLVGQRYF.

V gene TRBV19 combines with J gene TRBJ1-2; D is undetermined. The CDR3 totals 15 residues. Trimming shortened V by 2 bases and J by 7 bases, and 17 bases separated the two germline ends. Germline V lookup: CDR1 LNHDA, CDR2 SQIVND (reference sequence). CDR3: CASSIPGLSRSGYTF. Here the CDR3 DNA reads TGTGCCAGTAGTATACCGGGCCTTTCCCGATCTGGCTACACCTTC.

Comments on this clonotype: A clone one base away is much larger, so this may be a read error. The rearrangement links TRBV7-9 to TRBJ2-5; possible D gene TRBD1, 6 bases. Near its end, the DNA agrees better with TRBJ2-1, so the J call may be wrong. In germline, CDR1 is SEHNR, CDR2 FQNEAQ (reference sequence). The CDR3 is 13 amino acids. The chain's CDR3 is CASRTGLQETQFF. The CDR3 nucleotides read TGTGCCAGCAGGACAGGACTCCAAGAGACCCAGTTCTTC.

There are a few counts of this clonotype. The gene calls are TRBV20-1 and TRBJ1-5; D possibly corresponds to TRBD1 (6 bases). The ends were cut back, 1 base at V and 5 bases at J, with 12 bases in the middle. This CDR3 comprises 14 residues. CDR1 and CDR2 from the germline V gene are DFQATT and SNEGSKA (reference sequence). CDR3 in amino acids: CSARASGVDQPQHF. The DNA of the CDR3 is TGCAGTGCTAGAGCGTCAGGGGTGGATCAGCCCCAGCATTTT.

This clonotype appeared many times. The chain is built from TRBV11-2 and TRBJ2-3; D gene uncertain. V was pared by 0 bases and J by 6 bases, with 4 bases between. The length of the CDR3 is 12 residues. Germline CDR1 and CDR2: SGHAT and FQNNGV. CDR3 sequence (DNA): TGTGCCAGCAGCTTAGAGGGGGATACGCAGTATTTT. This codes for CASSLEGDTQYF.

This clonotype was recorded many times. The gene calls are TRBV6-6 and TRBJ2-5; D is perhaps TRBD1 (5 bases). The CDR3 contains 15 residues. Germline values: CDR1 MNHNY, CDR2 SVGAGI (reference sequence). V lost 2 bases and J lost 5, with 15 bases in between. The CDR3 DNA sequence: TGTGCCAGCAGTTACGGGGCAGGGAAAGATGAGACCCAGTACTTC. This gives the protein CASSYGAGKDETQYF.

The chain combines TRBV7-2 with TRBJ1-6; no definite D call. V was clipped by 2 bases and J by 7 bases, with 12 bases between them. Germline loops: CDR1 SGHTA, CDR2 FQGNSA. This CDR3 region has 15 residues. Written as DNA, the CDR3 is TGTGCCAGCAGCTTACCTGGGTTAGGGAATTCACCCCTCCACTTT. This translates into CASSLPGLGNSPLHF.

This clonotype has only a few counts. V is TRBV27 and J is TRBJ2-7, with 13 bases matching TRBD2. Germline trimming cut 3 bases from V and 1 base from J; bases unmatched to any gene: 12. This CDR3 spans 19 amino acids. CDR1 is MNHEY, CDR2 SMNVEV, per germline (reference sequence). This CDR3 is CASSFRRTSGGRTSYEQYF. DNA of the CDR3: TGTGCCAGCAGTTTTAGACGGACTAGCGGGGGCCGGACGTCCTACGAGCAGTACTTC.

This chain links TRBV2 with TRBJ1-4; D unclear. This CDR3 has 14 residues. The ends were cut back, 5 bases at V and 6 bases at J, with 13 bases in the middle. Per the germline V gene, CDR1 is SNHLY and CDR2 is FYNNEI. CDR3 coding DNA: TGTGCCAGCAGTTCAAGCAAGTGGGATGAAAAACTGTTTTTT. Translation gives CASSSSKWDEKLFF.

Many counts were recorded for this clonotype. V and J are TRBV27 and TRBJ2-1; 7 nucleotides line up with TRBD2. CDR3 length: 16 amino acids. V lost 5 bases and J lost 9; bases outside the gene matches: 16. Germline V lookup: CDR1 MNHEY, CDR2 SMNVEV (reference sequence). CDR3 in amino acids: CASSPHGRERGPEQFF. CDR3 nucleotides: TGTGCCAGCAGTCCCCACGGGCGGGAGAGAGGCCCTGAGCAGTTCTTC.

V usage is TRBV15 and J usage is TRBJ2-3, with D hard to call. V was pared by 4 bases and J by 5 bases, with 10 bases between. Looked up from germline, CDR1 is LNHNV and CDR2 is YYDKDF (reference sequence). This CDR3 comprises 13 residues. The CDR3 sequence is CATSKTPQDTQYF. The CDR3 bases are TGTGCCACCAGCAAGACTCCGCAAGATACGCAGTATTTT. Using reference TRBV15 and TRBJ2-3 for the parts outside the CDR3, the full variable domain is DAMVIQNPRYQVTQFGKPVTLSCSQTLNHNVMYWYQQKSSQAPKLLFHYYDKDFNNEADTPDNFQSRRPNTSFCFLDIRSPGLGDTAMYLCATSKTPQDTQYFGPGTRLTVL.

In its sample, this clonotype was seen many times. The chain combines TRBV6-1 with TRBJ2-7, with 8 positions matching TRBD1. V shed 7 bases and J 6 bases; nucleotides not matched to a gene: 2. Per germline, CDR1 MNHNS and CDR2 SASEGT. The CDR3 covers 11 residues. The CDR3 loop reads CASNTGGEQYF. CDR3 coding DNA: TGTGCCAGCAACACAGGGGGCGAGCAGTACTTC.

This clonotype came up many times. V is TRBV11-3 and J is TRBJ2-2, with D uncertain. The germline V and J ends were trimmed by 0 bases and 1 base, with 12 bases remaining between them. In germline, CDR1 is SGHNT, CDR2 YENEEA. CDR3 length: 17 amino acids. The CDR3 loop reads CASSLEQWRENTGELFF. DNA of the CDR3: TGTGCCAGCAGCTTAGAACAGTGGCGTGAGAACACCGGGGAGCTGTTTTTT. The full variable domain, completed using reference TRBV11-3 and TRBJ2-2, is EAGVVQSPRYKIIEKKQPVAFWCNPISGHNTLYWYLQNLGQGPELLIRYENEEAVDDSQLPKDRFSAERLKGVDSTLKIQPAELGDSAVYLCASSLEQWRENTGELFFGEGSRLTVL.